The 9 T cell receptor beta chains given below trace back to one sample, sequenced in a study of blood T cell repertoires in COVID-19. The table came from immunoSEQ multiplex PCR; TCRdb's copy has only in-frame clones and leaves some out. Of about 210,000 clones detected, about 90% appear once; the ten largest clones hold around 1.7%. Specimen: peripheral blood. The receptors were gathered from a man between 18 and 35 years old with active or convalescent COVID-19.

The sample holds one count of this clone. Other DNA sequences in this specimen translate into the identical CDR3. This chain connects TRBV5-1 to TRBJ1-1, with unresolved D. CDR3 length equals 13 residues. Trimming removed 3 bases from V and 1 base from J, with 7 bases in between. Germline CDR1 reads SGHRS; CDR2 reads YFSETQ. CDR3 sequence (DNA): TGCGCCAGCAGCTACGGCGGGAACACTGAAGCTTTCTTT. Its protein product is CASSYGGNTEAFF.

The V gene is TRBV18, the J gene TRBJ1-5, with 10 bases fitting TRBD1. The CDR3 totals 15 residues. Germline V lookup: CDR1 KGHSH, CDR2 LQKENI. Trimming took 6 bases from V and 2 from J; bases not matched to a gene: 4. The CDR3 DNA reads as TGTGCCAGCTCTTCCGGGACAGGGGGCAATCAGCCCCAGCATTTT. Protein product: CASSSGTGGNQPQHF.

The chain joins TRBV6-2 or TRBV6-3 to TRBJ1-1, with TRBD1 as a possible D gene (5 bases). Trimming cost V 0 bases and J 4 bases, with 15 bases left between them. This CDR3 contains 16 residues. In germline, CDR1 is MNHEY, CDR2 SVGEGT. The DNA for the CDR3 is TGTGCCAGCAGTTACTCGGGAGGCGGGGCGCGCACTGAAGCTTTCTTT. It translates to CASSYSGGGARTEAFF.

The chain recombines TRBV4-1 with TRBJ2-2, with D possibly TRBD2 on 6 matching bases. Germline CDR1 and CDR2: MGHRA and YSYEKL. Trimming removed 9 bases from V and 2 bases from J, with 19 bases in between. This CDR3 is built from 16 residues. DNA of the CDR3: TGCGCCAGTGAGCCCTCGGGACTTACTAACACCGGGGAGCTGTTTTTT. Translating gives CASEPSGLTNTGELFF.

The chain is built from TRBV19 and TRBJ2-5; the D gene is possibly TRBD2 (6 bases). Looked up from germline, CDR1 is LNHDA and CDR2 is SQIVND (reference sequence). CDR3 length: 14 amino acids. V was trimmed by 7 bases and J by 5 bases, leaving 17 bases between them. The CDR3: CASTPGWGVETQYF. The CDR3 DNA follows: TGTGCCAGTACCCCAGGGTGGGGGGTTGAGACCCAGTACTTC.

The chain recombines TRBV19 with TRBJ2-3, with 13 bases matching TRBD2. Germline V gives CDR1 LNHDA, CDR2 SQIVND (reference sequence). CDR3 length equals 15 residues. V shed 5 bases and J 7 bases; nucleotides not matched to a gene: 6. The CDR3 protein is CASSPGLAGMNTQYF. In nucleotides, the CDR3 is TGTGCCAGTAGTCCGGGACTAGCGGGAATGAATACGCAGTATTTT.

J is TRBJ2-7 and V is TRBV6-5; 7 nucleotides match TRBD1. CDR1 and CDR2 from the germline V gene are MNHEY and SVGAGI. The CDR3 loop spans 15 amino acids. V gave up 6 bases and J gave up 5 bases; unmatched junction bases: 13. The CDR3 loop reads CASRMNRGTVHEQYF. The CDR3 region has the DNA TGTGCCAGCAGAATGAACCGTGGGACAGTCCACGAGCAGTACTTC.

The rearrangement uses TRBV7-2 and TRBJ2-7; D gene unclear. The germline gives CDR1 SGHTA, CDR2 FQGNSA. V lost 0 bases to trimming and J lost 5 bases, with 8 bases between them. The CDR3 is 13 amino acids. This CDR3 is CASSLARLDEQYF. The DNA for the CDR3 is TGTGCCAGCAGCTTAGCGCGCCTGGACGAGCAGTACTTC.

The chain couples TRBV5-1 to TRBJ2-1; tentative D call: TRBD2 (6 bases). CDR3 length equals 13 residues. V shed 4 bases and J shed 7 bases, with 12 bases lying between them. Germline V gives CDR1 SGHRS, CDR2 YFSETQ. The chain's CDR3 is CASSRQLANEQFF. The CDR3 DNA is TGCGCCAGCAGCCGACAACTAGCAAATGAGCAGTTCTTC.